Shown below are 3 T cell receptor beta chains from a single sample sequenced in a study of follicular helper T cells after annual influenza vaccination (dated by TCRdb to about 2017). The sample's time point, from its label and the paper: 2015-2016 season, pre-vaccination. Library construction relied on the immunoSEQ multiplex PCR assay. TCRdb re-hosts the immuneACCESS table, in-frame sequences only. Its copies lack some clones; in the studies checked, an unresolved V gene accounts for under half of them, and the cause for the rest is not known. The sample data list just over 800 clones, and about 80% of these were observed just once. Approximately 3.9% of the sample is held by the ten biggest clonotypes. Sample: CXCR5+ CD38+ circulating T follicular helper cells from blood, taken on the day of influenza vaccination. According to the study, the label for this sample's cell subset or site signals: circulating Tfh, non-naive CD4+CXCR5+PD-1+ (ICOS+CD38+ or ICOS-CD38-). The receptors here all came from an adult who received the influenza vaccine.

This chain links TRBV6-5 with TRBJ1-2; the D is unclear. Trimming removed 2 bases at V and 13 bases at J, with 11 bases between. The germline gives CDR1 MNHEY, CDR2 SVGAGI. This CDR3 is built from 11 residues. DNA of the CDR3: TGTGCCAGCAGTTACCTCGACGGCCTCACCTTC. Protein: CASSYLDGLTF.

A remark on this clone: This CDR3 is missing its conserved last phenylalanine or tryptophan, likely due to a read error. The limits of the CDR3 on the DNA are not certain, so only TCRdb's listed CDR3 is given. This chain joins TRBV20-1 and TRBJ1-1; the table's TRBD1 call for D was not verified on the DNA. Inclusive of both ends, the CDR3 amounts to 8 amino acids. The germline V gene encodes CDR1 DFQATT and CDR2 SNEGSKA (reference sequence). CDR3 protein: CSAIQGEL.

The chain carries TRBV18 and TRBJ2-7; D could derive from TRBD1 or TRBD2 (6 bases each). The V and J ends lost 1 base and 0 bases respectively, with 10 bases between them. The CDR3 covers 15 residues. Germline V lookup: CDR1 KGHSH, CDR2 LQKENI. CDR3: CASSPQGGSSYEQYF. DNA for the CDR3: TGTGCCAGCTCACCACAGGGGGGAAGCTCCTACGAGCAGTACTTC.